This T cell receptor beta chain was obtained from a study of T cells in narcolepsy (dated by TCRdb to 2016 to 2019). Broadly, across the study: Patients with narcolepsy type 1 or type 2 (NT1, NT2) and healthy control donors were enrolled in the study. The study sought autoreactive T cells targeting hypocretin neuron self-antigens (hypocretin, TRIB2) in narcolepsy patients, using TCR Vbeta sequencing to track clonotypes in blood and CSF. On the study overall, not on this receptor specifically: Numbers of sequenced blood memory CD4+ clonotypes were comparable, averaging about 40,000 in patients and more than 30,000 in controls. Autoreactive clonotypes were reported to be detected serially in the blood of the same patients and of different patients, but not in the blood of healthy controls. Certain blood memory CD4+ repertoires from patients and controls had no sequences that matched autoreactive T cell clones. Plots that compared CSF and blood CD4+ T cell clonotypes from the same patient highlighted HCRT-specific and TRIB2-specific autoreactive clonotypes.

For TCR Vbeta sequencing, memory CD4+ T cells were sorted ex vivo from the peripheral blood of narcolepsy patients and healthy controls. The CDR3 covers 13 residues, taking in both the cysteine and the phenylalanine. The sequence is cut down to CDR3 DNA, 39 bases in frame from base 1. Trimming takes 0 bases from V and 2 bases from J, and the germline ends sit 2 bases apart. CDR1 and CDR2 are read off the germline V gene as SNHLY and FYNNEI. Remarks on this clone: Its antigen is unknown. Within one base of it there is no much larger clone, and no base qualities were kept.

The library was generated by the immunoSEQ multiplex PCR assay. TCRdb took this table from immuneACCESS and kept in-frame rearrangements with V and J called. Such tables lack part of the clones; where checked against another copy, unresolved V genes explain under half of the gap, and the rest is unexplained. The sample table records more than 30,000 clones; 84% of these occur just once. The ten largest make up over 0.95% of the sample. The chain links TRBV2 with TRBJ2-1, with the D gene call left open. Sequenced material: CD45RA- memory CD4+ T cells from PBMCs. The sample's cell subset or site, from its label and the paper: memory T cells sorted ex vivo from peripheral blood. This clonotype originated in a human donor with narcolepsy. Read as DNA, the sequence is TGTGCCAGCAGTGAAGCGACCTACAATGAGCAGTTCTTC. Its protein reads: CASSEATYNEQFF.